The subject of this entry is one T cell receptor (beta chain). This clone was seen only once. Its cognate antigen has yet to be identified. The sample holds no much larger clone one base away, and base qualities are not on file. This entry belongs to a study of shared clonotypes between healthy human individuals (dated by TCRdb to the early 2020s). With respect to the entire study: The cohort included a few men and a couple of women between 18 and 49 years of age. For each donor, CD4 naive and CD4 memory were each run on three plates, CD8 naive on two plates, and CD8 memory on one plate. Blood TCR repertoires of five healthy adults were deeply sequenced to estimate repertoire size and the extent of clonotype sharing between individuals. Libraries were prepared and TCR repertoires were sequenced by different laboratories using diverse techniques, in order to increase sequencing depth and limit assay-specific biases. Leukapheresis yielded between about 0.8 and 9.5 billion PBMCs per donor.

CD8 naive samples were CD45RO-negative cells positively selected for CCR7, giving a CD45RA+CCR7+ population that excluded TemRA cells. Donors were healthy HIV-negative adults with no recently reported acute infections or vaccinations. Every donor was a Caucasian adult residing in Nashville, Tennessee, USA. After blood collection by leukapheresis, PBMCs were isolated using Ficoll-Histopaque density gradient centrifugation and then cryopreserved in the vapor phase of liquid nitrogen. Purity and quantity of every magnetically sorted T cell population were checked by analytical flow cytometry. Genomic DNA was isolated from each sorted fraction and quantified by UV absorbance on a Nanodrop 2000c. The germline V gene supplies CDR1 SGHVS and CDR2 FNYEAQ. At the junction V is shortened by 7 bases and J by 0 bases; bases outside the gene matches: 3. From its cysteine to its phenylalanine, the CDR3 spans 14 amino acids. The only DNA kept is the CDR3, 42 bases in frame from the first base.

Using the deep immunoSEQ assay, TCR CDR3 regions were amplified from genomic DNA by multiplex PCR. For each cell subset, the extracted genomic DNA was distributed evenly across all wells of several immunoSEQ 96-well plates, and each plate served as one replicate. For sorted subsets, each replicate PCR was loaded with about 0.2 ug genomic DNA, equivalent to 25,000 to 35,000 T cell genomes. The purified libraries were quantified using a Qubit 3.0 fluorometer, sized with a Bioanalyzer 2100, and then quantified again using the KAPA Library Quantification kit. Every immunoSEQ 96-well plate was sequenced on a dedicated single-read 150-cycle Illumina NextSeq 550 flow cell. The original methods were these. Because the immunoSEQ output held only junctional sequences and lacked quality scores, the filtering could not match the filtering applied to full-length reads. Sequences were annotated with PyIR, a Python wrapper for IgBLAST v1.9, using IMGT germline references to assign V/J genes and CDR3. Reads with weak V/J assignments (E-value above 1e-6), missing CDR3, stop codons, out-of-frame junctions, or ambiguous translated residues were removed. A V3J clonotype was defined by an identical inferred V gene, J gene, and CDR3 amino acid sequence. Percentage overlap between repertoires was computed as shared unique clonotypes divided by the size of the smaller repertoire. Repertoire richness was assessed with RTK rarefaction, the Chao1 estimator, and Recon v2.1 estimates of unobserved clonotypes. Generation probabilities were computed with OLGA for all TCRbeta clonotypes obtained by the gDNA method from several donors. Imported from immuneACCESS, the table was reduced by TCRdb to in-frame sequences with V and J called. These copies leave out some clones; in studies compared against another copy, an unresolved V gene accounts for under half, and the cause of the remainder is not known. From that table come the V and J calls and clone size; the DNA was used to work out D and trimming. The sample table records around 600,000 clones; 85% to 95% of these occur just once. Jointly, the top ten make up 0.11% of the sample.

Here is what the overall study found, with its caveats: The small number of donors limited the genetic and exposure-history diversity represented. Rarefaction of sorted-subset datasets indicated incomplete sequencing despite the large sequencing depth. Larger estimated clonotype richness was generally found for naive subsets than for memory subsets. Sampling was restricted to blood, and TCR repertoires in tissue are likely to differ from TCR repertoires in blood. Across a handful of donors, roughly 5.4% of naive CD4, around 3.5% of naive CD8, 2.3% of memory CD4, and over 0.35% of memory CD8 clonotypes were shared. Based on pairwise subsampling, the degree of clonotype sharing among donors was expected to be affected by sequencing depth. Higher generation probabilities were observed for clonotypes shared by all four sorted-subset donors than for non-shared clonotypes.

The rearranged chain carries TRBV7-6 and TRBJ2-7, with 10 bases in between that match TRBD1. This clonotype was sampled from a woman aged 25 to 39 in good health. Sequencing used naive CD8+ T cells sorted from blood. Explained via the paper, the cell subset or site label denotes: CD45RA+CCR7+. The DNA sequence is TGTGCCAGCACCCGGGACAGGGGCTCCTACGAGCAGTACTTC. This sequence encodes CASTRDRGSYEQYF. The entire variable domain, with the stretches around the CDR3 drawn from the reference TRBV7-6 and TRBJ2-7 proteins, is GAGVSQSPRYKVTKRGQDVALRCDPISGHVSLYWYRQALGQGPEFLTYFNYEAQQDKSGLPNDRFSAERPEGSISTLTIQRTEQRDSAMYRCASTRDRGSYEQYFGPGTRLTVT.